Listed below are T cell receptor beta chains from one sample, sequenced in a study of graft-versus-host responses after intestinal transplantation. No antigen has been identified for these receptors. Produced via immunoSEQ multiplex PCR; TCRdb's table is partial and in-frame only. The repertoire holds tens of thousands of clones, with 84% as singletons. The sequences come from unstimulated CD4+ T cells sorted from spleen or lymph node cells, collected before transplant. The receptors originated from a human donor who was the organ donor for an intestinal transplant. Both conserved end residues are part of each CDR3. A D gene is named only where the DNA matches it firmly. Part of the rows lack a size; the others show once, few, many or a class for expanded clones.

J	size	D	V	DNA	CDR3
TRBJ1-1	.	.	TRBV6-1	TGTGCCAGCAACCCTGTCGGGGGAAAATTTACAGCTTTCTTT	CASNPVGGKFTAFF
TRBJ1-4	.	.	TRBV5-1	TGCGCCAGCAGCTTGAGGCCGGCTCGAGACAGCCAAAATGAAAAACTGTTTTTT	CASSLRPARDSQNEKLFF
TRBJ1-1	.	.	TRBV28	TGTGCCAGCAGGTATGACAGCCGGAACACTGAAGCTTTCTTT	CASRYDSRNTEAFF
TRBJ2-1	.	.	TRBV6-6	TGTGCCAGCAGTTATGGAGGGACCCACAATGAGCAGTTCTTC	CASSYGGTHNEQFF
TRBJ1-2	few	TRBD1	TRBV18	TGTGCCAGCTCGCCGGGACAGGGACCTGACTATGGCTACACCTTC	CASSPGQGPDYGYTF
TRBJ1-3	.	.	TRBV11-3	TGTGCCAGCACCTCTGGGGCCCCCATCCCCTCTGGAAACACCATATATTTT	CASTSGAPIPSGNTIYF
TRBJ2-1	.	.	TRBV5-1	TGCGCCAGCAGCTTACAGGGCTACAATGAGCAGTTCTTC	CASSLQGYNEQFF
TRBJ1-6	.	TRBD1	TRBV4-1	TGCGCCAGCAGCCGAAGAAGGGACAGGGGGTATTCCCTCCACTTT	CASSRRRDRGYSLHF
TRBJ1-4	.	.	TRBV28	TGTGCCAGCAGTCCCCGAGACGGGGGTAATGAAAAACTGTTTTTT	CASSPRDGGNEKLFF
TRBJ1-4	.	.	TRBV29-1	TGCAGCGTGCAACCTCTTTTCGGAAAACTGTTTTTT	CSVQPLFGKLFF
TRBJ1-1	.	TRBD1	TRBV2	TGTGCCAGCAGCCGACAGGGCCAGAACACTGAAGCTTTCTTT	CASSRQGQNTEAFF
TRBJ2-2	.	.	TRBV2	TGTGCCAGCCTGGGGGGAGACAGTTACACCGGGGAGCTGTTTTTT	CASLGGDSYTGELFF
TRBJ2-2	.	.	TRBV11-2	TGTGCCAGCAGCTTAGATGGAGTGGGGGAGCTGTTTTTT	CASSLDGVGELFF
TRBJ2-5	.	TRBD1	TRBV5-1	TGCGCCAGCAGCTTGACAGGGGTTGAGACCCAGTACTTC	CASSLTGVETQYF